This T cell receptor (beta chain) was identified in a study of T cell repertoires in cytomegalovirus infection. TCRdb ran MiXCR on the reads and lists one entry per CDR3 protein. The sample has fewer than 650,000 distinct CDR3 sequences; roughly 43% are singletons. A remark on this clonotype: What it binds is unknown.

This material consisted of cultured PBMCs, taken from culture after CMV antigen stimulation. The clonotype originates from a human donor in good health (CMV status not recorded). Some clones in this sample may be carry-over from other donors' samples.

CDR3 DNA sequence: TGTGCCAGCAGCGTAGGGGGCAGGACAGGGTCAAATTCACCCCTCCACTTT. It specifies CASSVGGRTGSNSPLHF. The gene calls are TRBV9 and TRBJ1-6; TRBD1 matches 8 bases. CDR1 SGDLS and CDR2 YYNGEE come from the germline V gene. This CDR3 contains 17 residues. V lost 0 bases, J lost 7 bases, and 9 bases stayed unmatched.